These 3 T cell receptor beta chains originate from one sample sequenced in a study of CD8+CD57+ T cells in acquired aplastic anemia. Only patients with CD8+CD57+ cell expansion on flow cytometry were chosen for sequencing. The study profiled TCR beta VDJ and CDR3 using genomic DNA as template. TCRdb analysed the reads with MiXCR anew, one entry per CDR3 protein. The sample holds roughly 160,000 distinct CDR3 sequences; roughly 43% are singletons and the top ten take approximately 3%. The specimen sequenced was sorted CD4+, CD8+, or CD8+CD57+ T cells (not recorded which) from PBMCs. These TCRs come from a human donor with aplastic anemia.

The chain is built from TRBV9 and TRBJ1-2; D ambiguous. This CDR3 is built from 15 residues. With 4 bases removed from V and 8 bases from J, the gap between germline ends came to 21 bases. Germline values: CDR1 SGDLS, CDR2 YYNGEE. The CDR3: CASSQAGLKTGGYTF. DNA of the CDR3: TGTGCCAGCAGCCAAGCCGGGCTCAAAACGGGAGGCTACACCTTC.

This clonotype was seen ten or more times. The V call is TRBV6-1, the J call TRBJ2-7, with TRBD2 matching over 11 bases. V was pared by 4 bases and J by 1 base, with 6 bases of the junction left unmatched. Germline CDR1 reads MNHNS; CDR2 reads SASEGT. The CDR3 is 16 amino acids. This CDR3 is CASSASTSGGSYEQYF. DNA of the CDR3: TGTGCCAGCAGTGCTTCCACTAGCGGGGGATCCTACGAGCAGTACTTC.

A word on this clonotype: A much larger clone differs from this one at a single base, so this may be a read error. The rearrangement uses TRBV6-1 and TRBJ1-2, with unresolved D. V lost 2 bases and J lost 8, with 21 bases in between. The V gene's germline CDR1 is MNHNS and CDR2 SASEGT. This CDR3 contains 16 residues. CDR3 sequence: CASSERGVDLVRGYTF. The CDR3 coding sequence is TGTGCCAGCAGTGAAAGAGGAGTGGACCTGGTAAGAGGCTACACCTTC.